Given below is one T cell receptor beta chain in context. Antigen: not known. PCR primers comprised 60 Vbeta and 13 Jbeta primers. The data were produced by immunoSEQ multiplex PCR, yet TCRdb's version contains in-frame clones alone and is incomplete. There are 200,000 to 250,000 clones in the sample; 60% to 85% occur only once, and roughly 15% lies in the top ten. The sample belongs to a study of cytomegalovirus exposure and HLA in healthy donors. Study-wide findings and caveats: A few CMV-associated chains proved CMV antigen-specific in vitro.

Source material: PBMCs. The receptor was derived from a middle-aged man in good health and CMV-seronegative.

The CDR3 DNA reads as TGTGCCAGCAGTTTCCAGGGGGCTAGTGAAAAACTGTTTTTT. Translated, it gives CASSFQGASEKLFF. The gene calls are TRBV6-5 and TRBJ1-4; 8 bases align to TRBD1. In germline, CDR1 is MNHEY, CDR2 SVGAGI. The CDR3 loop spans 14 amino acids. Germline trimming cut 4 bases from V and 7 bases from J; bases unmatched to any gene: 5.